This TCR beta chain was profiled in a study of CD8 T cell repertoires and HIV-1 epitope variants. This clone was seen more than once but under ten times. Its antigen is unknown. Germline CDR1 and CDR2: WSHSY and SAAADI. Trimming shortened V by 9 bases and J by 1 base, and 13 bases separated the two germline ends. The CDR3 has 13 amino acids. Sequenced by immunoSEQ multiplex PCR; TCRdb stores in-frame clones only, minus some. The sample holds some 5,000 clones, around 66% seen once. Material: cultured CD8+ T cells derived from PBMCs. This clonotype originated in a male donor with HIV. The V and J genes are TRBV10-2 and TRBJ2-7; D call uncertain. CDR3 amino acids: CASHELHSYEQYF. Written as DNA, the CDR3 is TGCGCCAGTCACGAGTTGCATTCCTACGAGCAGTACTTC.